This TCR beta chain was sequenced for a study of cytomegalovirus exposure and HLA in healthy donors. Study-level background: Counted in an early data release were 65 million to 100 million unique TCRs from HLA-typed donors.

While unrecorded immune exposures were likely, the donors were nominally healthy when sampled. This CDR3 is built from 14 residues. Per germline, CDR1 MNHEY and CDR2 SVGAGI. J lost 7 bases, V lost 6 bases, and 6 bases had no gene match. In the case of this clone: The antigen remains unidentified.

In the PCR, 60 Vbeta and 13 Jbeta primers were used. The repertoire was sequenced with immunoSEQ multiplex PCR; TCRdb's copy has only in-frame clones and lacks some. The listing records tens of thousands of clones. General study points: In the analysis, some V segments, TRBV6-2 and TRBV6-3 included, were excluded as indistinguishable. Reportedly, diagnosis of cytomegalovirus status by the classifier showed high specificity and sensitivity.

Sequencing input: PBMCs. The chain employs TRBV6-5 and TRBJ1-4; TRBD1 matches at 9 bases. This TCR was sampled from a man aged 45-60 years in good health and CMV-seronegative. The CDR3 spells CASREQGAREKLFF. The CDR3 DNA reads TGTGCCAGCAGGGAACAGGGGGCGCGTGAAAAACTGTTTTTT.